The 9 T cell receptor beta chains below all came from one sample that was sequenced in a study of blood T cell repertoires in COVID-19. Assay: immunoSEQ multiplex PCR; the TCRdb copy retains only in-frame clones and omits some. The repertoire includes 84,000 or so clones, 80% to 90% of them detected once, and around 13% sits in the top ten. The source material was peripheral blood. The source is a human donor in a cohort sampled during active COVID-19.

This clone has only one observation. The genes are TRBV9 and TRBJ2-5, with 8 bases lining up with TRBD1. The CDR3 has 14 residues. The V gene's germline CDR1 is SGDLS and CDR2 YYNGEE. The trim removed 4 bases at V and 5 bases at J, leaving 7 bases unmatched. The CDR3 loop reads CASSPRQGRETQYF. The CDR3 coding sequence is TGTGCCAGCAGCCCACGACAGGGGAGGGAGACCCAGTACTTC.

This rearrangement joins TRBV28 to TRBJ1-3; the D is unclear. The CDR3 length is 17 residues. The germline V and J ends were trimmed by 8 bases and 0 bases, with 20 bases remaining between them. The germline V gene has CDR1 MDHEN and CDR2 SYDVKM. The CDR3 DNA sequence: TGTGCCAGCCGTAATAATAAGAGGGTAGTCTCTGGAAACACCATATATTTT. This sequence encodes CASRNNKRVVSGNTIYF. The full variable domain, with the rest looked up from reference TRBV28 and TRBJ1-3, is DVKVTQSSRYLVKRTGEKVFLECVQDMDHENMFWYRQDPGLGLRLIYFSYDVKMKEKGDIPEGYSVSREKKERFSLILESASTNQTSMYLCASRNNKRVVSGNTIYFGEGSWLTVV.

The CDR3 protein is CASSEEGGTEAFF. Written as DNA, the CDR3 is TGTGCCAGCAGTGAAGAGGGAGGCACTGAAGCTTTCTTT. The rearrangement joins TRBV2 to TRBJ1-1; D remains unclear. CDR3 length equals 13 residues. The germline CDR1 and CDR2 sequences are SNHLY and FYNNEI. V was pared by 1 base and J by 4 bases, with 7 bases between.

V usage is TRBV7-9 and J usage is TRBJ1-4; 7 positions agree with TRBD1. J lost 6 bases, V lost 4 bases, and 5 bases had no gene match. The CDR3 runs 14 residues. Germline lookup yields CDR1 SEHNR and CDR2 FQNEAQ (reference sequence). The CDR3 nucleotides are TGTGCCAGCAGCTCCTTCCAGGGGGATGAAAAACTGTTTTTT. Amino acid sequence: CASSSFQGDEKLFF.

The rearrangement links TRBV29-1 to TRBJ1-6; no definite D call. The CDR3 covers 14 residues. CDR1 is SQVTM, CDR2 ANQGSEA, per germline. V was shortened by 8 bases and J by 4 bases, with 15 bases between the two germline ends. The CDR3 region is CSPGRGAYNSPLHF. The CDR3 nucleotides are TGCAGCCCCGGGCGGGGTGCATATAATTCACCCCTCCACTTT.

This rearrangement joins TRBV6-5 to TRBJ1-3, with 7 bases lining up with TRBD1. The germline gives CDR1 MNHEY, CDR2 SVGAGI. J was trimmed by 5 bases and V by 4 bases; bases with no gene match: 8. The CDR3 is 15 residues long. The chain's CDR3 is CASSLDRSERNTIYF. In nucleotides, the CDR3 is TGTGCCAGCAGTTTGGACAGGTCCGAAAGAAACACCATATATTTT.

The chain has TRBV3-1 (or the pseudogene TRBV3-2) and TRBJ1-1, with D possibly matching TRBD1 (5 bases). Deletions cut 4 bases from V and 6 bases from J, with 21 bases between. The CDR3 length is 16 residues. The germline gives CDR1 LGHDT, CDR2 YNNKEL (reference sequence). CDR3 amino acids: CASSPRNRRQTAEAFF. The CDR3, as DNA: TGTGCCAGCAGCCCCCGAAACAGGAGACAAACGGCTGAAGCTTTCTTT.

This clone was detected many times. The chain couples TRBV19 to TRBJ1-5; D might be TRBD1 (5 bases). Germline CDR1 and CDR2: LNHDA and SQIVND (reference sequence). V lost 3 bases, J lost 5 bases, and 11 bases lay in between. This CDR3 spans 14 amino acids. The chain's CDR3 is CASSIRAGYQPQHF. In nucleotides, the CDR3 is TGTGCCAGTAGTATCCGCGCAGGGTATCAGCCCCAGCATTTT.

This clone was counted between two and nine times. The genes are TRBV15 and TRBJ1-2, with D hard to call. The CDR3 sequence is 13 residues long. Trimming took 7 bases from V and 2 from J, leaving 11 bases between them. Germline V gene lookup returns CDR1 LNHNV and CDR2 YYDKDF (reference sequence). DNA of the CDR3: TGTGCCACCACCTCGGGAGGGAACTATGGCTACACCTTC. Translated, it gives CATTSGGNYGYTF. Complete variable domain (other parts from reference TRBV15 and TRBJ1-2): DAMVIQNPRYQVTQFGKPVTLSCSQTLNHNVMYWYQQKSSQAPKLLFHYYDKDFNNEADTPDNFQSRRPNTSFCFLDIRSPGLGDTAMYLCATTSGGNYGYTFGSGTRLTVV.